This T cell receptor (beta chain) was sequenced in a study of shared clonotypes between healthy human individuals. Sorted-subset replicate PCRs used 200 ng DNA, some 31,000 T cell genomes. Clones were read by immunoSEQ multiplex PCR, and TCRdb kept only the in-frame ones, dropping some. The data contain about 690,000 clones, 90% of them singletons. The CDR3 has 16 amino acids. CDR1 is MGHRA and CDR2 is YSYEKL in the germline V gene. Trimming shortened V by 0 bases and J by 5 bases, and 16 bases separated the two germline ends. This chain links TRBV4-1 with TRBJ1-2; D might be TRBD1 (5 bases). The sequenced sample consisted of memory CD8+ T cells from PBMCs. Described subset: CD45RO+ cells pooled with CCR7-negative TemRA cells. This receptor was obtained from a man in his late teens or twenties in good health. Some clones in this sample may be carry-over from other donors' samples. CDR3 region: CASSQEQAAVSYGYTF. In DNA form, the CDR3 reads TGCGCCAGCAGCCAAGAACAGGCCGCAGTCTCATATGGCTACACCTTC.